The sample holds one count of the clone carrying this TCR beta chain. The data derive from a study of blood T cell repertoires in COVID-19. In the study overall: Both acute and convalescent COVID-19 samples were obtained from the United States, Italy and Spain. From T cells, B-cell-depleted T cells, or PBMCs came the material, which was cDNA or gDNA.

Per the original methods: For nucleated cells, counts were estimated from reference gene primer amplification. The method was immunoSEQ multiplex PCR; TCRdb's version includes in-frame clones alone and lacks a portion of them. V and J calls and clone size are given by that table; D and trimming were obtained from the DNA. The sample records under 300,000 clones, approximately 90% being singletons. The sequencing sample was made of peripheral blood. The sequence derives from a man aged 55 to 70 who had recovered from COVID-19.

CDR3 sequence (DNA): TGTGCCAGCAGTCCGGACAGGGTAGGGGGCTACACCTTC. It is translated as CASSPDRVGGYTF. The chain links TRBV28 to TRBJ1-2, with 8 bases lining up with TRBD1. V was clipped by 5 bases and J by 8 bases; unmatched bases: 7. The CDR3 is made up of 13 amino acids. Germline-derived CDR1 and CDR2 are MDHEN and SYDVKM.